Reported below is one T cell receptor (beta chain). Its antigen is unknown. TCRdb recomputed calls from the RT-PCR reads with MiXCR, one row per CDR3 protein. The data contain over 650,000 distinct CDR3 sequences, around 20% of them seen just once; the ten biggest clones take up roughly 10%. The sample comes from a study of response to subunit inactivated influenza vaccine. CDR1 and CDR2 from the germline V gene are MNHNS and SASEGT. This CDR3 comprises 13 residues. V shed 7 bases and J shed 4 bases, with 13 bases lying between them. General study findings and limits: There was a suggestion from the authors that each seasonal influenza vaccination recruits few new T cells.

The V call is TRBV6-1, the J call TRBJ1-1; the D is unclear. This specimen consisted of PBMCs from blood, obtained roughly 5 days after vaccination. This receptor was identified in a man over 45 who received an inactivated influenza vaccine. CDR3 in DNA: TGTGCCAGCACCCTCTTTCCGGGCACTGAAGCTTTCTTT. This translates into CASTLFPGTEAFF.